Listed below are T cell receptor beta chains from one sample, sequenced in a study of T cells after yellow fever vaccination. TCRdb used MiXCR to reprocess the 5' RACE reads, holding one entry per CDR3 protein. The top ten clones hold 15% to 20% of a sample with 310,000 or so distinct CDR3 sequences, about 6.9% of them seen once. The source was PBMCs, collected roughly seven weeks after the first yellow fever vaccination. The source of these receptors is a man between 18 and 29 years old who received the YFV17D yellow fever vaccine. CDR3s include the opening cysteine and the closing phenylalanine or tryptophan. A D gene is named only where the DNA matches it firmly. Size is omitted from some rows. Given values are once, few, many or a class for expanded clones.

TRBJ1-1 - many TRBV5-8 TGTGCCAGCCCTGGACAGAGGCTTGAAGCTTTCTTT CASPGQRLEAFF
TRBJ1-1 - many TRBV4-1 TGCGCCAGCAGCCAAGGTCGACCGAACACTGAAGCTTTCTTT CASSQGRPNTEAFF
TRBJ1-2 - - TRBV7-2 TGTGCCAGCAGCTCCTGGGGTGGTGATGGCTACACCTTC CASSSWGGDGYTF
TRBJ1-2 - - TRBV10-2 TGCGCCAGCACGGGCATTCTCGACTATGGCTACACCTTC CASTGILDYGYTF
TRBJ1-1 - few TRBV5-1 TGCGCCAGCAGCTTGGGACCTCTAGACACTGAAGCTTTCTTT CASSLGPLDTEAFF
TRBJ2-1 - - TRBV5-6 TGTGCCAGCAGCTGGGCGATCCAGGGGAGGAATGAGCAGTTCTTC CASSWAIQGRNEQFF
TRBJ2-7 - many TRBV20-1 TGCAGTGCTGCGGACGGGACCTCCTACGAGCAGTACTTC CSAADGTSYEQYF
TRBJ2-1 TRBD2 many TRBV12-3/TRBV12-4 TGTGCCAGCAGTTTGGGACGGGGGGGCATCCCGGGGGCAAATGAGCAGTTCTTC CASSLGRGGIPGANEQFF
TRBJ2-5 TRBD2 - TRBV7-3 TGTGCCAGCAGCTTATGGGGCGGGGGGGAAGGGACCCAGTACTTC CASSLWGGGEGTQYF
TRBJ2-3 TRBD2 - TRBV20-1 TGCAGTGCTAGACTAGCGGGGGATCTGGTAGATACGCAGTATTTT CSARLAGDLVDTQYF
TRBJ2-5 TRBD1 many TRBV29-1 TGCAGCGTTGAACTTGGACAGGGGGGAGAGACCCAGTACTTC CSVELGQGGETQYF
TRBJ1-2 - - TRBV18 TGTGCCAGCTCACCACCTGACAGATACTATGGCTACACCTTC CASSPPDRYYGYTF
TRBJ1-1 - - TRBV19 TGTGCCAGTATGTTCAGGGAAGGAACTGAAGCTTTCTTT CASMFREGTEAFF
TRBJ1-1 - many TRBV7-2 TGTGCCAGCAGCTTAAACGGGGTTGGGAACACTGAAGCTTTCTTT CASSLNGVGNTEAFF